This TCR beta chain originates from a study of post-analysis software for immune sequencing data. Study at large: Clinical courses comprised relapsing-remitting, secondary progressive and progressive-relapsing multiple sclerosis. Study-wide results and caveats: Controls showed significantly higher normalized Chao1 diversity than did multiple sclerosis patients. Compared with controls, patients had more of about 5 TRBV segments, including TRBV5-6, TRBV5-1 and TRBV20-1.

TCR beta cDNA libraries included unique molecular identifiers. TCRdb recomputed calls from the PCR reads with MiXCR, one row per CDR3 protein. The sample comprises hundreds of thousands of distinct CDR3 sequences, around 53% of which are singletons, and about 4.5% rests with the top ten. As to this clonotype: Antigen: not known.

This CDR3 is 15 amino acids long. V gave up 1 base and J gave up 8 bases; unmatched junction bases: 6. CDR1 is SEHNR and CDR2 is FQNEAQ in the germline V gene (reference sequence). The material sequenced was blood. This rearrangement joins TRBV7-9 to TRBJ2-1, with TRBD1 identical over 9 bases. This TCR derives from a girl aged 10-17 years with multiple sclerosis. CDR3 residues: CASSLEQGALHEQFF. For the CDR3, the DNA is TGTGCCAGCAGCTTAGAACAGGGGGCCTTACATGAGCAGTTCTTC.